This TCR beta chain was recovered during a study of tumor-infiltrating lymphocytes in primary liver carcinoma. Notes on this clonotype: What it recognizes is unknown. One base away lies a much larger clone, so this may be a sequencing read error.

Whole-study findings and limits: Only about 7-25% of top clones were detected in each of the five tumor regions.

The CDR3 is 13 amino acids. Germline V gene lookup returns CDR1 MNHEY and CDR2 SVGEGT. Co-extraction of RNA and DNA was performed on roughly 17-32 mg of unsorted bulk tissue. Those patients suffered from chronic HBV infection and were treatment-naive. Total RNA (roughly 530 ng) served as template for TCR beta cDNA synthesis primed by a constant-region primer. Three nested multiplex PCR rounds, a slightly modified ARM-PCR method, built the TCR beta libraries. The first two PCR rounds, nine to ten cycles each, used TRBV1-TRBV30 forward primers and a C-beta reverse primer. TCRdb reprocessed the multiplex PCR reads via MiXCR and lists one record per CDR3 protein. The profile shows 90,000 to 100,000 distinct CDR3 sequences, around two thirds of them singletons.

The sequence derives from a woman aged 55-70 years with primary liver carcinoma and hepatitis B virus infection. The chain couples TRBV6-2 or TRBV6-3 to TRBJ2-7; TRBD1 might be the D (6 bases). Sequencing input: liver tumor tissue from sampling region 5. Subset in this sample: tumor region T5, tumor centre. CDR3 loop: CTSTEQGTYEQYF. The CDR3, as DNA: TGTACCAGCACGGAACAGGGTACCTACGAGCAGTACTTC.